This T cell receptor beta chain was recovered during a study of shared clonotypes between healthy human individuals. General study points: In a handful of donors, around 4.5% of naive CD4 clonotypes appeared in common.

It was across several immunoSEQ plates that each subset's genomic DNA was evenly split. Sorted-subset replicate PCRs used about 190 ng of genomic DNA. This amount corresponded to some 32,000 T cell genomes. Sequencing was performed with immunoSEQ multiplex PCR; in TCRdb, only in-frame clones are kept and a portion is missing. The sample lists some 2,000,000 clones, approximately 94% seen once, with 0.13% in the top ten. CDR3 size: 14 residues. Per germline, CDR1 MDHEN and CDR2 SYDVKM. The V and J ends lost 9 bases and 5 bases respectively, with 20 bases between them. Remarks on this clone: The antigen remains unidentified.

The receptor comes from a man younger than 35 in good health. Sequenced sample: naive CD4+ T cells sorted from blood. Subset meaning: CD45RA+ positively selected. V usage is TRBV28 and J usage is TRBJ2-7, with D perhaps given as TRBD1 or TRBD2 (5 bases each). CDR3 residues: CASFSSGPQDEQYF. The DNA for the CDR3 is TGTGCCAGTTTTTCTTCGGGACCACAGGACGAGCAGTACTTC.